The next 16 T cell receptor beta chains were all read from a single sample in a study of monozygotic twins with inflammatory bowel disease. TCRdb reprocessed the 5' RACE reads and keeps a single row for each CDR3 protein, giving no DNA. Reported are fewer than 450,000 distinct CDR3 sequences; the ten largest clones contain around 2.6%. Sequenced input: blood. Every receptor here comes from a human donor with ulcerative colitis or Crohn's disease, or a healthy co-twin of an affected twin (not recorded which).

The CDR3 sequence: CASSYGTSGSQETQYF. The genes are TRBV6-2 or TRBV6-3 and TRBJ2-5; without DNA, the TCRdb call of TRBD2 cannot be checked. The CDR3 loop spans 16 amino acids. CDR1 MNHEY and CDR2 SVGEGT come from the germline V gene.

V and J are TRBV19 and TRBJ1-1; the TCRdb call, TRBD1, lacks DNA for checking. CDR1 and CDR2 (germline): LNHDA, SQIVND (reference sequence). CDR3 size: 13 residues. The CDR3 sequence: CASRRTVNTEVFF.

V and J are TRBV6-1 and TRBJ1-6; with no DNA, the TCRdb D assignment of TRBD1 cannot be verified. CDR1 MNHNS and CDR2 SASEGT come from the germline V gene. This CDR3 region has 15 residues. CDR3 region: CASSLRGRLGSPLHF.

This chain links TRBV20-1 with TRBJ1-6. CDR3 length: 12 residues. The V gene's germline CDR1 is DFQATT and CDR2 SNEGSKA (reference sequence). The CDR3 protein is CSARDNGPTLHF.

V gene TRBV7-3 combines with J gene TRBJ1-1; as DNA is missing, the TRBD1 call by TCRdb cannot be tested. The germline V gene encodes CDR1 SGHTA and CDR2 FQGTGA. This CDR3 spans 15 amino acids. The CDR3: CASSRTGISDTEAFF.

The chain recombines TRBV6-4 with TRBJ1-2. From germline, CDR1 is MRHNA and CDR2 SNTAGT. The CDR3 is 13 residues long. The CDR3: CASRPSGDYGYTF.

The chain employs TRBV4-1 and TRBJ1-6. Germline CDR1 and CDR2: MGHRA and YSYEKL. CDR3 length equals 16 residues. The CDR3 loop reads CASSQRQGPYNSPLHF.

V is TRBV7-3 and J is TRBJ1-1. This CDR3 has 13 amino acids. The germline CDR1 and CDR2 sequences are SGHTA and FQGTGA. CDR3 sequence: CASSLTVDTEAFF.

The chain is built from TRBV7-2 and TRBJ2-7; with no DNA, the TCRdb D assignment of TRBD2 cannot be verified. Germline V gives CDR1 SGHTA, CDR2 FQGNSA. CDR3 length: 15 amino acids. CDR3 region: CASSETSVSSYEQYF.

The chain links TRBV5-1 to TRBJ2-3; TCRdb outputs TRBD2, but without DNA this stays unchecked. Looked up from germline, CDR1 is SGHRS and CDR2 is YFSETQ. The CDR3 runs 19 residues. The CDR3 region is CASSLRALMAGGYTDTQYF. Complete variable domain (other parts from reference TRBV5-1 and TRBJ2-3): KAGVTQTPRYLIKTRGQQVTLSCSPISGHRSVSWYQQTPGQGLQFLFEYFSETQRNKGNFPGRFSGRQFSNSRSEMNVSTLELGDSALYLCASSLRALMAGGYTDTQYFGPGTRLTVL.

This rearrangement joins TRBV4-3 to TRBJ2-1; TCRdb lists TRBD1, though no DNA is available to test this call. CDR1 LGHNA and CDR2 YSLEER come from the germline V gene. The CDR3 loop spans 16 amino acids. Here the CDR3 reads CASSQAATWEYGEQFF.

V is TRBV30 and J is TRBJ2-3; TCRdb lists TRBD1, though no DNA is available to test this call. The germline V gene has CDR1 GTSNPN and CDR2 SVGIG (reference sequence). This CDR3 comprises 15 residues. The CDR3 spells CAWSVILGPTDTQYF.

J is TRBJ1-4 and V is TRBV13; TCRdb names TRBD1, which stays unverified in the absence of DNA. The CDR3 consists of 15 residues. Germline V gene lookup returns CDR1 PRHDT and CDR2 FYEKMQ (reference sequence). The CDR3 reads CASSSNTGTEEKLFF.

The chain carries TRBV20-1 and TRBJ1-2. The CDR3 length is 13 residues. Germline V gene sequence: CDR1 DFQATT, CDR2 SNEGSKA (reference sequence). The CDR3 loop reads CSASSTVNYGYTF.

The chain combines TRBV7-3 with TRBJ2-7. This CDR3 contains 14 residues. CDR1 is SGHTA, CDR2 FQGTGA, per germline. This CDR3 is CASSLSGLYSEQYF. Looking up the rest from reference TRBV7-3 and TRBJ2-7 gives the full variable domain: GAGVSQTPSNKVTEKGKYVELRCDPISGHTALYWYRQSLGQGPEFLIYFQGTGAADDSGLPNDRFFAVRPEGSVSTLKIQRTERGDSAVYLCASSLSGLYSEQYFGPGTRLTVT.

The chain uses TRBV11-2 and TRBJ1-4; the D call of TRBD1 rests on TCRdb alone, since no DNA is present to check it. This CDR3 region has 13 residues. Germline-derived CDR1 and CDR2 are SGHAT and FQNNGV. The CDR3 loop reads CASSSRQNEKLFF. The full variable domain, rest sourced from reference TRBV11-2 and TRBJ1-4, is EAGVAQSPRYKIIEKRQSVAFWCNPISGHATLYWYQQILGQGPKLLIQFQNNGVVDDSQLPKDRFSAERLKGVDSTLKIQPAKLEDSAVYLCASSSRQNEKLFFGSGTQLSVL.